This T cell receptor beta chain was recorded in a study of a mutant IDH1 vaccine in newly diagnosed glioma. Turning to the study itself: The first vaccination came 4-6 weeks after radiotherapy alone, or with temozolomide cycles. Treated patients were around 62% male, about 40% female, mean age around 40 years.

Time point of the sample: week 35, safety follow-up. Doses comprised 300 ug of mutant IDH1 20-mer peptide each, plus topical imiquimod. With regard to this clone: The antigen remains undetermined.

This CDR3 contains 18 residues. CDR1 is SEHNR, CDR2 FQNEAQ, per germline (reference sequence). Trimming took 6 bases from V and 0 from J; bases not matched to a gene: 5. TCRdb keeps only in-frame clones here, not all; method: immunoSEQ multiplex PCR. The table lists about 56,000 clones, around 85% of them singletons, with roughly 1.5% in the top ten. Study-level findings and limits: Pseudoprogression appeared unlinked to shifts in leading peripheral T cell clonotypes.

The input for sequencing was PBMCs, taken from a glioma patient whose treatment included an IDH1 peptide vaccine. This sequence was found in a man aged 35 to 55 with glioma. This chain uses TRBV7-9 with TRBJ2-1; 16 nucleotides align to TRBD2. DNA of the CDR3: TGTGCCAGCAGACCAGGGACTAGCGGGAGGGGCTCCTACAATGAGCAGTTCTTC. Its translation is CASRPGTSGRGSYNEQFF.